This TCR beta chain was documented in a study of T-cell reconstitution after alpha-beta-depleted transplantation in children. Remarks on this clonotype: Its specificity is unknown.

The study, taken as a whole, reports: Surviving recipient T cells and intrathymic progenitors accounted for some patients' high TCRbeta diversity at day 60. Counts and diversity of T cells one year after transplant came mostly from newly produced T cells. The study reportedly traced alpha-beta T cells about two months after transplant to several hundred expanded graft clones.

V lost 8 bases, J lost 4 bases, and 12 bases stayed unmatched. The CDR3 sequence is 15 residues long. The germline V gene encodes CDR1 MNHNS and CDR2 SASEGT. A TCRbeta library incorporating unique molecular identifiers was prepared. TCRdb reprocessed the PCR reads via MiXCR and lists one record per CDR3 protein. The profile shows about a million distinct CDR3 sequences, 25% to 35% of them singletons. The gene calls are TRBV6-1 and TRBJ2-7; TRBD1 matches 9 bases. This material consisted of PBMCs, mostly from graft donor cells, taken 360 days after TCRalphabeta/CD19-depleted stem cell transplant. This receptor was obtained from a boy younger than two who had a stem cell transplant for SCID, so the T cells may come from the graft donor. CDR3 in DNA: TGTGCCAGCGAAGACAAACAGGGGGCGCGATACGAGCAGTACTTC. It specifies CASEDKQGARYEQYF.